One and the same sample provided the 6 T cell receptor beta chains below, sequenced in a study of T cell responses to AZD1222 COVID-19 vaccine. The table came from immunoSEQ multiplex PCR; TCRdb's copy has only in-frame clones and leaves some out. This table holds about 110,000 clones, about 85% found once. This material consisted of peripheral blood, taken 28 days after the second AZD1222 dose. The origin of the receptors is an adult who received the AZD1222 COVID-19 vaccine.

The rearrangement joins TRBV6-5 to TRBJ2-7, with a possible D match to TRBD1 (6 bases). Germline V CDR1 and CDR2: MNHEY, SVGAGI. The V end lost 5 bases, the J end lost 3 bases, and 14 bases lay between the germline ends. The CDR3 is 14 residues long. The CDR3 coding sequence is TGTGCCAGCAGTCGAGTAGGGGGTATCTACGAGCAGTACTTC. Translating gives CASSRVGGIYEQYF.

The J gene is TRBJ2-1, the V gene TRBV5-4, with D possibly being TRBD1 (5 bases). The CDR3 totals 12 residues. V was pared by 0 bases and J by 15 bases, with 13 bases between. Germline CDR1 reads SGHNT; CDR2 reads YYREEE (reference sequence). This CDR3 is CASSLAAGQRFF. CDR3 coding DNA: TGTGCCAGCAGCTTGGCGGCAGGGCAACGGTTCTTC.

This clone was seen more than once but under ten times. The chain uses TRBV6-5 and TRBJ1-1; 10 bases are shared with TRBD1. Germline CDR1 MNHEY, CDR2 SVGAGI. The CDR3 spans 15 residues. The ends lost 6 bases at V and 6 bases at J; junction bases unmatched: 10. The chain's CDR3 is CASRGIRQGASEAFF. CDR3 in DNA: TGTGCCAGCAGGGGGATACGACAGGGGGCTTCTGAAGCTTTCTTT.

The chain employs TRBV18 and TRBJ2-1; no clear D gene. This CDR3 is built from 15 residues. The V end was cut by 4 bases, the J end by 2 bases, with 12 bases between. CDR1 KGHSH and CDR2 LQKENI come from the germline V gene. The CDR3 loop reads CASSLGEFAYNEQFF. In DNA, the CDR3 is TGTGCCAGCTCACTCGGAGAGTTTGCCTACAATGAGCAGTTCTTC.

The V and J genes are TRBV27 and TRBJ2-7; D gene unclear. In germline, CDR1 is MNHEY, CDR2 SMNVEV (reference sequence). Trimming shortened V by 4 bases and J by 0 bases, and 7 bases separated the two germline ends. The CDR3 spans 13 residues. CDR3 bases: TGTGCCAGCAGTTGGGCGAACTCCTACGAGCAGTACTTC. It specifies CASSWANSYEQYF.

This chain links TRBV6-1 with TRBJ2-7; D may be TRBD1 (6 bases). This CDR3 has 13 amino acids. V gave up 4 bases and J gave up 4 bases, with 11 bases separating them. Germline CDR1 is MNHNS and CDR2 is SASEGT. CDR3 amino acids: CASSVGQTYEQYF. In nucleotides, the CDR3 is TGTGCCAGCAGTGTCGGACAGACGTACGAGCAGTACTTC.